A selection of T cell receptor beta chains follows, all from one sample in a study of T cell responses to AZD1222 COVID-19 vaccine. Profiled with immunoSEQ multiplex PCR; TCRdb holds only in-frame clones, not every one. The sample has approximately 120,000 clones, approximately 89% seen once; the top ten hold less than 5.5%. This sample comprised peripheral blood, obtained 28 days after the second AZD1222 dose. Source of these receptors: an adult who received the AZD1222 COVID-19 vaccine. Both conserved end residues are part of each CDR3. Fields, in order: V gene, clone size, CDR3 length, J gene, D gene, CDR3 DNA, CDR3 protein. The D gene is left open where the match is weak. Some rows mark clone size as missing; the rest say once, few, many or name a class of expanded clone.

V gene: TRBV14; clone size: NA; CDR3 length: 15; J gene: TRBJ2-3; D gene: NA; CDR3 DNA: TGTGCCAGCAGCACACAGGGGACTAGCACAGATACGCAGTATTTT; CDR3 protein: CASSTQGTSTDTQYF
V gene: TRBV18; clone size: NA; CDR3 length: 15; J gene: TRBJ1-3; D gene: TRBD1; CDR3 DNA: TGTGCCAGCTCAAAGGGACAGACCTCTGGAAACACCATATATTTT; CDR3 protein: CASSKGQTSGNTIYF
V gene: TRBV5-1; clone size: NA; CDR3 length: 15; J gene: TRBJ1-6; D gene: TRBD1; CDR3 DNA: TGCGCCAGCAGCCCATCCGGGACAGCAAATTCACCCCTCCACTTT; CDR3 protein: CASSPSGTANSPLHF
V gene: TRBV30; clone size: NA; CDR3 length: 17; J gene: TRBJ1-2; D gene: NA; CDR3 DNA: TGTGCCTGGAGTGTAGTGGGCCTCCAGGCGGGGAACTATGGCTACACCTTC; CDR3 protein: CAWSVVGLQAGNYGYTF
V gene: TRBV7-2; clone size: NA; CDR3 length: 15; J gene: TRBJ2-1; D gene: NA; CDR3 DNA: TGTGCCAGCAGCTTATTTGGAGGGACAGACAATGAGCAGTTCTTC; CDR3 protein: CASSLFGGTDNEQFF
V gene: TRBV11-2; clone size: few; CDR3 length: 13; J gene: TRBJ1-6; D gene: NA; CDR3 DNA: TGTGCCAGCAGCTTACCTGGAAATTCACCCCTCCACTTT; CDR3 protein: CASSLPGNSPLHF
V gene: TRBV19; clone size: NA; CDR3 length: 12; J gene: TRBJ2-5; D gene: NA; CDR3 DNA: TGTGCCAGTAGTGTAGGAGGAGAGACCCAGTACTTC; CDR3 protein: CASSVGGETQYF
V gene: TRBV7-2; clone size: NA; CDR3 length: 14; J gene: TRBJ2-1; D gene: NA; CDR3 DNA: TGTGCCAGCAGCTCCCCCCAGGCCTACAATGAGCAGTTCTTC; CDR3 protein: CASSSPQAYNEQFF
V gene: TRBV5-6; clone size: NA; CDR3 length: 15; J gene: TRBJ2-5; D gene: TRBD2; CDR3 DNA: TGTGCCAGCAGCCCCTCGACTAGCGGCCAAGAGACCCAGTACTTC; CDR3 protein: CASSPSTSGQETQYF
V gene: TRBV6-4; clone size: NA; CDR3 length: 17; J gene: TRBJ2-1; D gene: TRBD2; CDR3 DNA: TGTGCCAGCAGTGGGCCCACCGGCGGGGGCTCCTACAATGAGCAGTTCTTC; CDR3 protein: CASSGPTGGGSYNEQFF
V gene: TRBV5-1; clone size: NA; CDR3 length: 15; J gene: TRBJ2-7; D gene: TRBD1; CDR3 DNA: TGCGCCAGCAGCCGGGGACAGGGGCTCTTCCACGAGCAGTACTTC; CDR3 protein: CASSRGQGLFHEQYF
V gene: TRBV3-1/TRBV3-2; clone size: NA; CDR3 length: 13; J gene: TRBJ2-3; D gene: NA; CDR3 DNA: TGTGCCAGCAGTAGTGGCTCACGAGATACGCAGTATTTT; CDR3 protein: CASSSGSRDTQYF
V gene: TRBV5-1; clone size: NA; CDR3 length: 12; J gene: TRBJ2-7; D gene: NA; CDR3 DNA: TGCGCCAGCAGCAAGACAGGCTACGAGCAGTACTTC; CDR3 protein: CASSKTGYEQYF
V gene: TRBV5-8; clone size: once; CDR3 length: 17; J gene: TRBJ1-5; D gene: NA; CDR3 DNA: TGTGCCAGCAGCTTGGCCGGTCGGACAGAGATAAATCAGCCCCAGCATTTT; CDR3 protein: CASSLAGRTEINQPQHF
V gene: TRBV27; clone size: few; CDR3 length: 14; J gene: TRBJ2-7; D gene: NA; CDR3 DNA: TGTGCCAGCAGTCCAAACGGGAAATCCTACGAGCAGTACTTC; CDR3 protein: CASSPNGKSYEQYF
V gene: TRBV28; clone size: NA; CDR3 length: 13; J gene: TRBJ2-7; D gene: TRBD1; CDR3 DNA: TGTGCCAGCAGTTCGTCCGGGACAGGGGAGCAGTACTTC; CDR3 protein: CASSSSGTGEQYF
V gene: TRBV9; clone size: few; CDR3 length: 16; J gene: TRBJ2-5; D gene: TRBD1; CDR3 DNA: TGTGCCAGCAGTACCTCCGTTGGGACAGGGTTAGAGACCCAGTACTTC; CDR3 protein: CASSTSVGTGLETQYF
V gene: TRBV5-4; clone size: NA; CDR3 length: 16; J gene: TRBJ2-7; D gene: NA; CDR3 DNA: TGTGCCAGCAGCTTCGGAGGAGGCAAGAGCTCCTACGAGCAGTACTTC; CDR3 protein: CASSFGGGKSSYEQYF
V gene: TRBV18; clone size: NA; CDR3 length: 15; J gene: TRBJ2-5; D gene: TRBD2; CDR3 DNA: TGTGCCAGCTCACCACCGGGAGGGGCTATCGAGACCCAGTACTTC; CDR3 protein: CASSPPGGAIETQYF
V gene: TRBV28; clone size: few; CDR3 length: 18; J gene: TRBJ2-2; D gene: NA; CDR3 DNA: TGTGCCAGCAGTTCCTCGCCCCACAGGGCTACGAACACCGGGGAGCTGTTTTTT; CDR3 protein: CASSSSPHRATNTGELFF
V gene: TRBV5-1; clone size: NA; CDR3 length: 14; J gene: TRBJ2-7; D gene: NA; CDR3 DNA: TGCGCCAGCGGGATCCAGACAGCTTCCTACGAGCAGTACTTC; CDR3 protein: CASGIQTASYEQYF
V gene: TRBV6-5; clone size: NA; CDR3 length: 13; J gene: TRBJ2-7; D gene: NA; CDR3 DNA: TGTGCCAGCAGTTACGGGACACCAGTCGAGCAGTACTTC; CDR3 protein: CASSYGTPVEQYF
V gene: TRBV5-1; clone size: NA; CDR3 length: 17; J gene: TRBJ1-6; D gene: TRBD1; CDR3 DNA: TGCGCCAGCAGCTACGACAGGGGAGTTCCTTATAATTCACCCCTCCACTTT; CDR3 protein: CASSYDRGVPYNSPLHF
V gene: TRBV6-5; clone size: once; CDR3 length: 13; J gene: TRBJ2-3; D gene: NA; CDR3 DNA: TGTGCCGTCGGCGGGGCACGCACAGATACGCAGTATTTT; CDR3 protein: CAVGGARTDTQYF
V gene: TRBV5-1; clone size: NA; CDR3 length: 15; J gene: TRBJ1-4; D gene: TRBD1; CDR3 DNA: TGCGCCAGCGGACTACAACAGGGGACTAATGAAAAACTGTTTTTT; CDR3 protein: CASGLQQGTNEKLFF
V gene: TRBV19; clone size: NA; CDR3 length: 19; J gene: TRBJ1-5; D gene: NA; CDR3 DNA: TGTGCCAGTGATGTAGGGGAGGAGAGGGGGTTATATAGCAATCAGCCCCAGCATTTT; CDR3 protein: CASDVGEERGLYSNQPQHF
V gene: TRBV2; clone size: few; CDR3 length: 14; J gene: TRBJ2-7; D gene: TRBD1; CDR3 DNA: TGTGCCACCCGGCCCGGGACAGCAGTTTACGAGCAGTACTTC; CDR3 protein: CATRPGTAVYEQYF
V gene: TRBV9; clone size: NA; CDR3 length: 16; J gene: TRBJ1-4; D gene: NA; CDR3 DNA: TGTGCCAGCAGCCCGCAACCGGACAGCATGAATGAAAAACTGTTTTTT; CDR3 protein: CASSPQPDSMNEKLFF
V gene: TRBV18; clone size: once; CDR3 length: 15; J gene: TRBJ2-3; D gene: TRBD2; CDR3 DNA: TGTGCCAGCTCACCACCCGCACTAGCGGCTGATACGCAGTATTTT; CDR3 protein: CASSPPALAADTQYF
V gene: TRBV19; clone size: NA; CDR3 length: 14; J gene: TRBJ1-5; D gene: NA; CDR3 DNA: TGTGCCAGTAGTGTACCCGGGGGAAGTCAGCCCCAGCATTTT; CDR3 protein: CASSVPGGSQPQHF
V gene: TRBV3-1/TRBV3-2; clone size: NA; CDR3 length: 19; J gene: TRBJ2-2; D gene: TRBD2; CDR3 DNA: TGTGCCAGCAGCCCCATAATAGGGCTAGCGGGGGGCCACACCGGGGAGCTGTTTTTT; CDR3 protein: CASSPIIGLAGGHTGELFF
V gene: TRBV5-1; clone size: NA; CDR3 length: 15; J gene: TRBJ2-7; D gene: TRBD1; CDR3 DNA: TGCGCCAGCAGCTTGTACGGTCAGGGGGCCGACGAGCAGTACTTC; CDR3 protein: CASSLYGQGADEQYF
V gene: TRBV13; clone size: NA; CDR3 length: 15; J gene: TRBJ1-6; D gene: NA; CDR3 DNA: TGTGCCAGCAGCTTAGGTGGATCCCATAATTCACCCCTCCACTTT; CDR3 protein: CASSLGGSHNSPLHF
V gene: TRBV6-5; clone size: NA; CDR3 length: 12; J gene: TRBJ1-1; D gene: NA; CDR3 DNA: TGTGCCAGCAGTCCTGACCGGGCAGAAGCTTTCTTT; CDR3 protein: CASSPDRAEAFF
V gene: TRBV24-1; clone size: NA; CDR3 length: 14; J gene: TRBJ1-3; D gene: NA; CDR3 DNA: TGTGCCACCAGTGAAGACTCATCTGGAAACACCATATATTTT; CDR3 protein: CATSEDSSGNTIYF
V gene: TRBV19; clone size: NA; CDR3 length: 12; J gene: TRBJ2-3; D gene: NA; CDR3 DNA: TGTGCCAGTAGTTTCGGCACAGATACGCAGTATTTT; CDR3 protein: CASSFGTDTQYF
V gene: TRBV2; clone size: NA; CDR3 length: 16; J gene: TRBJ2-4; D gene: TRBD2; CDR3 DNA: TGTGCCAGCAGCCGAGTAGCGGGGGGACGCACCAACATTCAGTACTTC; CDR3 protein: CASSRVAGGRTNIQYF
V gene: TRBV5-1; clone size: NA; CDR3 length: 14; J gene: TRBJ1-3; D gene: NA; CDR3 DNA: TGCGCCAGCAGCTTGGACGGTAACGGAAACACCATATATTTT; CDR3 protein: CASSLDGNGNTIYF
V gene: TRBV28; clone size: NA; CDR3 length: 13; J gene: TRBJ1-1; D gene: NA; CDR3 DNA: TGTGCCAGCAGGCGTTCAGGTGGCACTGAAGCTTTCTTT; CDR3 protein: CASRRSGGTEAFF
V gene: TRBV6-5; clone size: NA; CDR3 length: 14; J gene: TRBJ2-1; D gene: TRBD1; CDR3 DNA: TGTGCCAGTGGGGACAGGGGTCCTGTAAATGAGCAGTTCTTC; CDR3 protein: CASGDRGPVNEQFF
V gene: TRBV10-3; clone size: once; CDR3 length: 15; J gene: TRBJ2-7; D gene: NA; CDR3 DNA: TGTGCCATCAGTGAGGGGGCGGGGCAGGGTAACGAGCAGTACTTC; CDR3 protein: CAISEGAGQGNEQYF
V gene: TRBV7-2; clone size: NA; CDR3 length: 14; J gene: TRBJ2-7; D gene: TRBD1; CDR3 DNA: TGTGCCAGCAGCCGCCCGGGACAGTCCTACGAGCAGTACTTC; CDR3 protein: CASSRPGQSYEQYF
V gene: TRBV5-6; clone size: NA; CDR3 length: 15; J gene: TRBJ1-5; D gene: NA; CDR3 DNA: TGTGCCAGCAGCTTGATAACAGGCGGTGGTCAGCCCCAGCATTTT; CDR3 protein: CASSLITGGGQPQHF
V gene: TRBV28; clone size: few; CDR3 length: 16; J gene: TRBJ1-3; D gene: TRBD1; CDR3 DNA: TGTGCCAGCAGTTTCGTCGGACAGGGCTCTGGAAACACCATATATTTT; CDR3 protein: CASSFVGQGSGNTIYF
V gene: TRBV27; clone size: NA; CDR3 length: 16; J gene: TRBJ2-1; D gene: NA; CDR3 DNA: TGTGCCAGCACCGGAAGACCTACAGGAACGTACAATGAGCAGTTCTTC; CDR3 protein: CASTGRPTGTYNEQFF
V gene: TRBV11-2; clone size: NA; CDR3 length: 15; J gene: TRBJ2-4; D gene: NA; CDR3 DNA: TGTGCCAGCAGCTCGAGAAATTTAGCCAAAAACATTCAGTACTTC; CDR3 protein: CASSSRNLAKNIQYF
V gene: TRBV15; clone size: few; CDR3 length: 14; J gene: TRBJ1-2; D gene: NA; CDR3 DNA: TGTGCCACCAGCGCGGGACGGGAGTACTATGGCTACACCTTC; CDR3 protein: CATSAGREYYGYTF
V gene: TRBV4-2; clone size: NA; CDR3 length: 16; J gene: TRBJ1-6; D gene: NA; CDR3 DNA: TGTGCCAGCAGCCAAGTATCGGGGGAGGGTAATTCACCCCTCCACTTT; CDR3 protein: CASSQVSGEGNSPLHF
V gene: TRBV12-3/TRBV12-4; clone size: NA; CDR3 length: 13; J gene: TRBJ1-2; D gene: NA; CDR3 DNA: TGTGCCAGCAGTCCCTCTCCAGGGTTCGGCTACACCTTC; CDR3 protein: CASSPSPGFGYTF
V gene: TRBV5-1; clone size: NA; CDR3 length: 15; J gene: TRBJ2-7; D gene: NA; CDR3 DNA: TGCGCCAGCAGTAGCAGTAAACACAGATCCTACGAGCAGTACTTC; CDR3 protein: CASSSSKHRSYEQYF
V gene: TRBV30; clone size: NA; CDR3 length: 11; J gene: TRBJ2-7; D gene: NA; CDR3 DNA: TGTGCCTGGAGTCAGGGTGGCGAGCAGTACTTC; CDR3 protein: CAWSQGGEQYF
V gene: TRBV4-3; clone size: NA; CDR3 length: 15; J gene: TRBJ1-1; D gene: TRBD1; CDR3 DNA: TGCGCCAGCAGCCAAAGCTACAGGGGAAATACTGAAGCTTTCTTT; CDR3 protein: CASSQSYRGNTEAFF